This T cell receptor (beta chain) appears in the sequencing data of a study of CD8+CD57+ T cells in acquired aplastic anemia. Turning to the study itself: DNA from sorted CD4+ and CD8+ cells averaged around 3.2 ug. The average read count for CD4+ cells in healthy donors was about 9.9 million.

V was cut by 8 bases and J by 4 bases, with 17 bases left in between. Germline V CDR1 and CDR2: ENHRY, SYGVKD. The CDR3 consists of 14 residues. On this clonotype itself: Its antigen is undetermined.

Genomic DNA acted as the template from which TCR beta VDJ combination and CDR3 sequence profiling were carried out. TCRdb re-called the reads through MiXCR, storing one row per CDR3 protein. Of approximately 65,000 distinct CDR3 sequences in the sample, about 50% were seen once. General study results and limits: Twenty-nine CD8+ CDR3 sequences were shared between patients and controls. Patients were compared with controls for CD8+ Simpson's diversity, and no significant difference emerged.

The chain employs TRBV10-3 and TRBJ1-1, with D tentatively TRBD1 (5 bases). The TCR sequence derives from a human donor in good health, serving as a control. Source material: sorted CD4+, CD8+, or CD8+CD57+ T cells (not recorded which) from PBMCs. CDR3 in amino acids: CAIGRQGFGTEAFF. Here the CDR3 DNA reads TGTGCCATCGGACGGCAGGGTTTCGGCACTGAAGCTTTCTTT.